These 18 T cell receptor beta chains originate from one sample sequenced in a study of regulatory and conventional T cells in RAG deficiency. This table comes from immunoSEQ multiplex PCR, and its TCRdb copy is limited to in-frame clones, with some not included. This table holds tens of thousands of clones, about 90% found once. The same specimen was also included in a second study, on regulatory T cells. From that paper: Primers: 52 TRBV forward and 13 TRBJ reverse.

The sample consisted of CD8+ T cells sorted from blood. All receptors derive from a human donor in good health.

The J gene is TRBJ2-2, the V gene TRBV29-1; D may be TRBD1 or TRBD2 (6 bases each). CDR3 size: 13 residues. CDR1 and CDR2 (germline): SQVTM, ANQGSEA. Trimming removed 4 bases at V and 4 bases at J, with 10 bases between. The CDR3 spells CSVGGGSTGELFF. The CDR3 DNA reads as TGCAGCGTTGGAGGGGGGAGCACCGGGGAGCTGTTTTTT.

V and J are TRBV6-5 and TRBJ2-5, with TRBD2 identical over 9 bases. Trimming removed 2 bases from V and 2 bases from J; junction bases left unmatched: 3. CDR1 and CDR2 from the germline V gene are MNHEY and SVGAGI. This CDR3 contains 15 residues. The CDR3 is CASSYTSGWQETQYF. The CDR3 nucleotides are TGTGCCAGCAGTTACACTAGCGGGTGGCAAGAGACCCAGTACTTC.

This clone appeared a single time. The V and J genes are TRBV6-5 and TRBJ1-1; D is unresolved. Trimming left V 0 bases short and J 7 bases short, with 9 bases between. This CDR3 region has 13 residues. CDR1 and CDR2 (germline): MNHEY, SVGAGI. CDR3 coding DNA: TGTGCCAGCAGTTACTCTGACCGCCGTGAAGCTTTCTTT. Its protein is CASSYSDRREAFF.

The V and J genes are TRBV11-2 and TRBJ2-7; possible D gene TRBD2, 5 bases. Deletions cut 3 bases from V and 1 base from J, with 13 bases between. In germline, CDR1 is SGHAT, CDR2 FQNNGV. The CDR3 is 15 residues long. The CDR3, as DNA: TGTGCCAGCAGCTTCGGACTGACTGGTTCCTACGAGCAGTACTTC. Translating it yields CASSFGLTGSYEQYF.

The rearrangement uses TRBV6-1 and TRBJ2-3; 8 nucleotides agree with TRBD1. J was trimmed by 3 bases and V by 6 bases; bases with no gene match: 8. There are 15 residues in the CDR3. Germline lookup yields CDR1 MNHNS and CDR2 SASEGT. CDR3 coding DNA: TGTGCCAGCAGCCCCGGGACAGGCGCTACAGATACGCAGTATTTT. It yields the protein CASSPGTGATDTQYF.

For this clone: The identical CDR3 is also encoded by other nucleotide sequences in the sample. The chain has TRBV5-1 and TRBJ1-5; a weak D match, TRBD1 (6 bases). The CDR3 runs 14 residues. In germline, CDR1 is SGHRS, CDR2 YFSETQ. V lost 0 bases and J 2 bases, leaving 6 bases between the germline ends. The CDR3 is CASSLAGGNQPQHF. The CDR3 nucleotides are TGCGCCAGCAGCTTGGCAGGGGGCAATCAGCCCCAGCATTTT.

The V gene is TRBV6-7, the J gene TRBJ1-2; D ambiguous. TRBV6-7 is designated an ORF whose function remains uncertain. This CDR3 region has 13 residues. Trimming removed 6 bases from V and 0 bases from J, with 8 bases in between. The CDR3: CASSPLANYGYTF. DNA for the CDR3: TGTGCCAGCAGCCCTCTAGCTAACTATGGCTACACCTTC.

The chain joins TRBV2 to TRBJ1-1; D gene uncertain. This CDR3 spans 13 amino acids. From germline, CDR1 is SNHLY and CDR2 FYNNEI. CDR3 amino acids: CAGEKDLNTEAFF. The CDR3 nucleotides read TGTGCAGGTGAGAAGGACCTGAACACTGAAGCTTTCTTT.

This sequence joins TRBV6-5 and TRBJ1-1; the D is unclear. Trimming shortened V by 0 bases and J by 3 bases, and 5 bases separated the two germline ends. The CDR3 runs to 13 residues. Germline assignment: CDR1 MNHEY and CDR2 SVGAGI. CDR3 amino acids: CASSYSEDTEAFF. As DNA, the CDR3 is TGTGCCAGCAGTTACTCGGAAGACACTGAAGCTTTCTTT.

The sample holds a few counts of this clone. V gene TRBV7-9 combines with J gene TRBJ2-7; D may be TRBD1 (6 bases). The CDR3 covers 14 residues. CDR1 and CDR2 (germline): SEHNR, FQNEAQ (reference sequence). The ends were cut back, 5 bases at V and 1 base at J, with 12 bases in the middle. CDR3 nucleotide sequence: TGTGCCAGCAGCCCTAATAGGGGGTCCTACGAGCAGTACTTC. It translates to CASSPNRGSYEQYF.

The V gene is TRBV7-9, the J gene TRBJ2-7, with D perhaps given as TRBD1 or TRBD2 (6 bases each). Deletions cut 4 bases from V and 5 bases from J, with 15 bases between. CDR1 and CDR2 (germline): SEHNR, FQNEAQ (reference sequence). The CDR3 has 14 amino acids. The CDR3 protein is CASSWRDQGHEQYF. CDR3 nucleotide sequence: TGTGCCAGCAGCTGGCGGGACCAGGGGCACGAGCAGTACTTC.

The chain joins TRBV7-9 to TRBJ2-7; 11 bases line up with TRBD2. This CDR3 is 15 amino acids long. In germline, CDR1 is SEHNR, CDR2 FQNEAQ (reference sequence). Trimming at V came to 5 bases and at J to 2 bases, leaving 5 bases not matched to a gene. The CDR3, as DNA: TGTGCCAGCAGCCTACTAGCGGGAGAGACCTACGAGCAGTACTTC. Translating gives CASSLLAGETYEQYF.

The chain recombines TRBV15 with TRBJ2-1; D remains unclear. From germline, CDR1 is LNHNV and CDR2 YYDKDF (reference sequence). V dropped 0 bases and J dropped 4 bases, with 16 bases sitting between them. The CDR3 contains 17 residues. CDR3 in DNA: TGTGCCACCAGCAGAGACCAGAGGTCGTCTGCGTACAATGAGCAGTTCTTC. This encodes CATSRDQRSSAYNEQFF.

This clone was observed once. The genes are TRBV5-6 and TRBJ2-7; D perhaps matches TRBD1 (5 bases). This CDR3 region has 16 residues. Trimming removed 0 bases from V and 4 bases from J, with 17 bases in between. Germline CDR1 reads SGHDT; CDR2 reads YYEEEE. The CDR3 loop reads CASSLAGDSVIYEQYF. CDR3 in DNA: TGTGCCAGCAGCTTGGCTGGTGACAGTGTTATTTACGAGCAGTACTTC.

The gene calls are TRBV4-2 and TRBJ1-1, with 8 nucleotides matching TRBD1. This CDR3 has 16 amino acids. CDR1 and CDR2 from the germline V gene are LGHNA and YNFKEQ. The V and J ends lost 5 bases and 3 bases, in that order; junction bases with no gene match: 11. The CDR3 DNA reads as TGTGCCAGCAGCTTACGAGAGGACAGGGTGGACACTGAAGCTTTCTTT. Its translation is CASSLREDRVDTEAFF.

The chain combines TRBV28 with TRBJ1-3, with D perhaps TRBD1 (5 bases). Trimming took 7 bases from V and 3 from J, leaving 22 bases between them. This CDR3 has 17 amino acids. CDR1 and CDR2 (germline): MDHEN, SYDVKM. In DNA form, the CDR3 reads TGTGCCAGCAAATACTTGACCGGGACCCCTTTTGGAAACACCATATATTTT. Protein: CASKYLTGTPFGNTIYF.

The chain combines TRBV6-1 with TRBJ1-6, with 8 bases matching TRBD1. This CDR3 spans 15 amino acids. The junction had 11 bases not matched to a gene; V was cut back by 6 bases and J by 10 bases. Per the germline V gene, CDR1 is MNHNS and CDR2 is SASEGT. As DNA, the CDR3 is TGTGCCAGCAGACCCTCACAGGGGGAAGCGTCACCCCTCCACTTT. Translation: CASRPSQGEASPLHF.

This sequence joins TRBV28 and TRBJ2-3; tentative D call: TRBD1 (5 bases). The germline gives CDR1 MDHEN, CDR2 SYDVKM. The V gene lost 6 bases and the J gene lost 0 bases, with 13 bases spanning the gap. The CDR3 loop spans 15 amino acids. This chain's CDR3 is CASSRVLGSTDTQYF. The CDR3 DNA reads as TGTGCCAGCAGCAGGGTCTTGGGCAGCACAGATACGCAGTATTTT.